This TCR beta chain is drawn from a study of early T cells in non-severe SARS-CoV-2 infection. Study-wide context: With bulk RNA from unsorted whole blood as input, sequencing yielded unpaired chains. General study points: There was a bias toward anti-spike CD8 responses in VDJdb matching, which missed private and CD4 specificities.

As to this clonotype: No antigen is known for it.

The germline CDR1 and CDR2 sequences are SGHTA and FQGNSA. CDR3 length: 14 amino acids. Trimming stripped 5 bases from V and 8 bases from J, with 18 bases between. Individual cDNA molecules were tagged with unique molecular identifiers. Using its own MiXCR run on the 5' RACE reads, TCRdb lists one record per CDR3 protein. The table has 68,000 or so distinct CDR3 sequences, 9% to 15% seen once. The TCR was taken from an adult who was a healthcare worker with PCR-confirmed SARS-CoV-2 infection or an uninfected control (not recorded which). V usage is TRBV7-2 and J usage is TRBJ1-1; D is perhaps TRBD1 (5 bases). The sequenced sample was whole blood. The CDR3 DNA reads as TGTGCCAGCAGCCTATCAATGGGGACGGCGGAAGCTTTCTTT. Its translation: CASSLSMGTAEAFF.